Listed here are 16 T cell receptor beta chains from one sample, sequenced in a study of vaccination and CD4 T cells after COVID-19. These receptors lack a known antigen. Treatment of the sample: 10-day PBMC culture with coronavirus spike peptide pools or control peptides (ViraFEST assay). The study sequenced cultured CD4+ T cell DNA using the Oncomine TCR Beta short-read assay. TCRdb analysed the PCR reads with MiXCR anew, one entry per CDR3 protein. The table records about 14,000 distinct CDR3 sequences, less than 65% of them present only once. This specimen consisted of CD4+ T cells from blood, cultured in vitro, obtained before SARS-CoV-2 vaccination. These receptor sequences come from a human donor who had recovered from COVID-19.

This chain links TRBV27 with TRBJ1-5; possible D gene TRBD1, 6 bases. The V end lost 10 bases, the J end lost 1 base, and 23 bases lay between the germline ends. CDR1 MNHEY and CDR2 SMNVEV come from the germline V gene (reference sequence). CDR3 length equals 17 residues. The CDR3 DNA reads as TGTGCCAACCCCCGGGGGCAGGTAGAGGACAGCAATCAGCCCCAGCATTTT. It codes for CANPRGQVEDSNQPQHF.

This clonotype was observed a handful of times. The chain employs TRBV6-1 and TRBJ1-5; no reliable D call. The CDR3 is 15 amino acids. CDR1 is MNHNS, CDR2 SASEGT, per germline. Trimming took off 3 bases at V and 2 bases at J, with 11 bases between the two ends. The CDR3 region is CASSDGLLGNQPQHF. As DNA, the CDR3 is TGTGCCAGCAGTGACGGCCTGCTGGGCAATCAGCCCCAGCATTTT.

This chain links TRBV6-8 with TRBJ2-5; 11 bases align to TRBD1. The J segment lost 5 bases and the V segment lost 2 bases, leaving 7 bases of the junction unmatched. The CDR3 contains 16 residues. The V gene's germline CDR1 is MNHGY and CDR2 SAAAGT. The CDR3 bases are TGTGCCAGCAGTTACAGGAGGGACAGGGGGTCTGAGACCCAGTACTTC. This encodes CASSYRRDRGSETQYF.

The chain links TRBV20-1 to TRBJ2-1, with 12 bases aligning to TRBD2. CDR1 DFQATT and CDR2 SNEGSKA come from the germline V gene (reference sequence). The J segment lost 4 bases and the V segment lost 3 bases, leaving 7 bases of the junction unmatched. The CDR3 has 16 residues. The chain's CDR3 is CSARTSGSRSYNEQFF. CDR3 sequence (DNA): TGCAGTGCTAGGACTAGCGGGAGCCGTAGTTACAATGAGCAGTTCTTC.

This clonotype was found a few times. V usage is TRBV7-9 and J usage is TRBJ1-1; D is possibly TRBD1 (5 bases). Germline CDR1 reads SEHNR; CDR2 reads FQNEAQ (reference sequence). The CDR3 runs to 15 residues. Trimming shortened V by 1 base and J by 1 base, and 10 bases separated the two germline ends. This CDR3 reads CASSLGGAANTEAFF. For the CDR3, the DNA is TGTGCCAGCAGCTTAGGCGGGGCGGCGAACACTGAAGCTTTCTTT.

This chain connects TRBV7-2 to TRBJ2-5; tentatively, D is TRBD2 (6 bases). V was pared by 4 bases and J by 5 bases, with 17 bases between. Per germline, CDR1 SGHTA and CDR2 FQGNSA. The CDR3 has 15 amino acids. Here the CDR3 reads CASSSVGGGGETQYF. The DNA for the CDR3 is TGTGCCAGCAGCTCGGTCGGGGGAGGTGGGGAGACCCAGTACTTC.

The chain uses TRBV25-1 and TRBJ2-3; D gene ambiguous. V shed 7 bases and J shed 0 bases, with 14 bases lying between them. CDR3 length equals 15 residues. The V gene's germline CDR1 is MGHDK and CDR2 SYGVNS. The CDR3 DNA is TGTGCCAGCACCGCTGGGCAGACTAGCACAGATACGCAGTATTTT. Encoded protein: CASTAGQTSTDTQYF.

The J gene is TRBJ1-1, the V gene TRBV11-3, with 8 bases fitting TRBD1. The CDR3 runs to 14 residues. V dropped 5 bases and J dropped 4; count of bases not matched to a gene: 6. CDR1 and CDR2 from the germline V gene are SGHNT and YENEEA. The CDR3 reads CASSPRTGTTEAFF. CDR3 bases: TGTGCCAGCAGCCCAAGGACAGGGACCACTGAAGCTTTCTTT.

The chain couples TRBV27 to TRBJ2-7; TRBD1 is a possible D gene (6 bases). V lost 1 base, J lost 5 bases, and 12 bases lay in between. Germline loops: CDR1 MNHEY, CDR2 SMNVEV (reference sequence). This CDR3 contains 14 residues. CDR3 protein: CASSLLGARDEQYF. The CDR3 coding sequence is TGTGCCAGCAGTTTATTGGGGGCTCGCGACGAGCAGTACTTC.

This chain joins TRBV28 and TRBJ1-2; possibly TRBD1 for D (5 bases). Germline V gives CDR1 MDHEN, CDR2 SYDVKM. This CDR3 has 14 residues. Trimming stripped 6 bases from V and 7 bases from J, with 18 bases between. CDR3 in DNA: TGTGCCAGCAGCCCGGGACCGACTCTCGGTGGCTACACCTTC. Protein product: CASSPGPTLGGYTF.

This clonotype was counted between two and nine times. The V and J genes are TRBV28 and TRBJ1-1, with 7 bases that match TRBD1. Trimming cost V 7 bases and J 5 bases; bases outside gene matches: 7. The CDR3 is made up of 13 amino acids. From germline, CDR1 is MDHEN and CDR2 SYDVKM. The CDR3 loop is CASNDRASTEAFF. Here the CDR3 DNA reads TGTGCCAGCAACGACAGGGCGTCGACTGAAGCTTTCTTT. Using reference TRBV28 and TRBJ1-1 for the parts outside the CDR3, the full variable domain is DVKVTQSSRYLVKRTGEKVFLECVQDMDHENMFWYRQDPGLGLRLIYFSYDVKMKEKGDIPEGYSVSREKKERFSLILESASTNQTSMYLCASNDRASTEAFFGQGTRLTVV.

The chain links TRBV2 to TRBJ2-5; a possible D gene is TRBD2 (5 bases). This CDR3 is 14 amino acids long. V lost 5 bases and J lost 5, with 15 bases in between. Germline values: CDR1 SNHLY, CDR2 FYNNEI. The CDR3 protein is CASSPRTPGETQYF. DNA of the CDR3: TGTGCCAGCAGTCCCCGGACTCCTGGGGAGACCCAGTACTTC.

This clonotype was picked up one time. The J gene is TRBJ1-2, the V gene TRBV6-2 or TRBV6-3; D gene ambiguous. Trimming took off 2 bases at V and 2 bases at J, with 15 bases between the two ends. Germline CDR1 MNHEY, CDR2 SVGEGT. The CDR3 runs 16 residues. The CDR3 sequence is CASSYAKFPGNYGYTF. CDR3 bases: TGTGCCAGCAGTTACGCCAAGTTCCCCGGGAACTATGGCTACACCTTC.

Only a few counts were recorded for this clonotype. The chain recombines TRBV15 with TRBJ1-5; a possible D gene is TRBD1 (5 bases). The V and J ends lost 5 bases and 6 bases respectively, with 17 bases between them. The CDR3 spans 15 residues. Germline V gene sequence: CDR1 LNHNV, CDR2 YYDKDF (reference sequence). The CDR3 region has the DNA TGTGCCACCAGCGGGGGTTCGGGGGGAGGTCAGCCCCAGCATTTT. Encoded protein: CATSGGSGGGQPQHF.

This clonotype occurred a few times. V usage is TRBV6-2 or TRBV6-3 and J usage is TRBJ1-2; D is unclear. Germline V lookup: CDR1 MNHEY, CDR2 SVGEGT. This CDR3 is built from 9 residues. Trimming took 4 bases from V and 10 from J, leaving 4 bases between them. CDR3 amino acids: CASSFPYTF. Here the CDR3 DNA reads TGTGCCAGCAGTTTTCCCTACACCTTC.

This chain uses TRBV5-1 with TRBJ1-2; possibly TRBD1 for D (6 bases). The length of the CDR3 is 16 residues. From germline, CDR1 is SGHRS and CDR2 YFSETQ. V was clipped by 5 bases and J by 8 bases, with 25 bases between them. This CDR3 reads CASSFSQTGAGGGYTF. CDR3 nucleotide sequence: TGCGCCAGCAGTTTTTCCCAGACAGGCGCGGGGGGCGGCTACACCTTC.